These T cell receptor beta chains were read from a single sample in a study of blood T cell repertoires in COVID-19. Here immunoSEQ multiplex PCR was the method, and the copy in TCRdb shows in-frame clones only, minus some. The sample has approximately 190,000 clones, roughly four fifths seen once. Sequencing used peripheral blood. The source is a woman in her seventies with active or convalescent COVID-19. Each CDR3 is given with its conserved first and last residue. The D gene is left open where the match is weak. A row's size may be missing; if present it is once, few, many or a size class.

TRBV2	TRBD1	14	.	TRBJ1-1	TGTGCCAGCAGTGAGTCCGGACAGGTTAGTGAAGCTTTCTTT	CASSESGQVSEAFF
TRBV18	TRBD1	14	.	TRBJ1-2	TGTGCCAGCTCCCGGACAGGGGGCAACTATGGCTACACCTTC	CASSRTGGNYGYTF
TRBV28	.	12	.	TRBJ2-1	TGTGCCAGCAGTTCATCGCGCAATGAGCAGTTCTTC	CASSSSRNEQFF
TRBV4-2	TRBD2	17	few	TRBJ2-3	TGTGCCAGCAGCCAAGATGTAGGCGGGAGCCCCACAGATACGCAGTATTTT	CASSQDVGGSPTDTQYF
TRBV4-1	.	15	.	TRBJ1-2	TGCGCCAGCAGCCAAGAAGTGCCCGTCGGTGGTGGCTACACCTTC	CASSQEVPVGGGYTF
TRBV20-1	.	11	once	TRBJ2-1	TGCAGTGCTAGAGAGCGGAATGAGCAGTTCTTC	CSARERNEQFF
TRBV7-2	TRBD2	17	.	TRBJ2-3	TGTGCCAGCAGCTTATACGGGGCGGGAGGCACCACAGATACGCAGTATTTT	CASSLYGAGGTTDTQYF
TRBV11-2	TRBD1	14	.	TRBJ2-3	TGTGCCAGCAGCCGGGGACAGGGCACAGATACGCAGTATTTT	CASSRGQGTDTQYF
TRBV3-1/TRBV3-2	TRBD2	14	.	TRBJ2-1	TGTGCCAGCAGCCAGGGACTAGCCGTAGATGAGCAGTTCTTC	CASSQGLAVDEQFF
TRBV19	.	13	.	TRBJ1-2	TGTGCCAGTAGTACCCAAGACAGCTATGGCTACACCTTC	CASSTQDSYGYTF
TRBV6-5	.	14	.	TRBJ2-5	TGTGCCAGCAGACTCCGGGGACTCCAAGAGACCCAGTACTTC	CASRLRGLQETQYF
TRBV7-6	.	16	.	TRBJ1-2	TGTGCCAGCAGCCCCGGGTCGAATCGCCGAGGCTATGGCTACACCTTC	CASSPGSNRRGYGYTF
TRBV19	TRBD1	14	few	TRBJ1-5	TGTGCCAGTAGTTTGACAGGGATGGGTCAGCCCCAGCATTTT	CASSLTGMGQPQHF
TRBV18	.	18	once	TRBJ1-5	TGTGCCAGCTCACCGGGAGGGGCCCTCTCATATAGCAATCAGCCCCAGCATTTT	CASSPGGALSYSNQPQHF
TRBV10-3	.	15	.	TRBJ1-4	TGTGCCATCAGTGAGTCGCTTCGGGGGATCGAAAAACTGTTTTTT	CAISESLRGIEKLFF
TRBV9	TRBD1	18	.	TRBJ2-2	TGTGCCAGCAGCGTAGATGGGACAGGGGTTTACGCGGGCGGGGAGCTGTTTTTT	CASSVDGTGVYAGGELFF
TRBV6-6	.	12	few	TRBJ2-7	TGTGCCAGCAAACAGGGAACCTACGAGCAGTACTTC	CASKQGTYEQYF
TRBV9	TRBD1	14	.	TRBJ2-4	TGTGCCAGCAGTCCCCCGGACAGGGAAAACATTCAGTACTTC	CASSPPDRENIQYF
TRBV7-9	TRBD1	18	.	TRBJ2-1	TGTGCCAGCAGCTTAGCATACCTGACAGGGGACCTTTACAATGAGCAGTTCTTC	CASSLAYLTGDLYNEQFF
TRBV18	.	15	.	TRBJ2-7	TGTGCCAGCTCACCCCGGCGGGACCTCACGTACGAGCAGTACTTC	CASSPRRDLTYEQYF
TRBV6-5	TRBD1	15	.	TRBJ1-2	TGTGCCAGCAGTCGAACAGGGGGCTTTTCCTATGGCTACACCTTC	CASSRTGGFSYGYTF
TRBV19	.	13	.	TRBJ1-2	TGTGCCATCCCGTGGTCCTGGCTTAATGGCTACACCTTC	CAIPWSWLNGYTF
TRBV25-1	TRBD2	16	.	TRBJ2-7	TGTGCCAGCAGCGGCCCTCTAGCGGGCAGCTCCTACGAGCAGTACTTC	CASSGPLAGSSYEQYF
TRBV3-1/TRBV3-2	.	13	few	TRBJ1-5	TGTGCCAGCAGCCCAGGGCCAAATCAGCCCCAGCATTTT	CASSPGPNQPQHF
TRBV2	.	13	.	TRBJ1-1	TGTGCCACCGGAGAACCGGGGATCACTGAAGCTTTCTTT	CATGEPGITEAFF
TRBV9	TRBD1	13	.	TRBJ2-5	TGTGCCAGCAGCGGTGGGACAGGGGAGACCCAGTACTTC	CASSGGTGETQYF
TRBV7-9	.	14	.	TRBJ2-1	TGTGCCAGCAGCCCCCGGGACTTGGTGGATGAGCAGTTCTTC	CASSPRDLVDEQFF
TRBV4-1	TRBD1	17	few	TRBJ2-3	TGCGCCAGCAGCCAAGATAAAGGGACAGGGGACACAGATACGCAGTATTTT	CASSQDKGTGDTDTQYF
TRBV5-1	.	13	.	TRBJ2-1	TGCGCCAGCAGCCTCCCACGGGACAATGAGCAGTTCTTC	CASSLPRDNEQFF
TRBV5-8	.	14	.	TRBJ2-1	TGTGCCAGCAGCTTGGGTCAGGGGTTCAATGAGCAGTTCTTC	CASSLGQGFNEQFF
TRBV5-4	.	14	once	TRBJ2-7	TGTGCCAGCAGCCCCGAGGGGGGGAACTACGAGCAGTACTTC	CASSPEGGNYEQYF
TRBV3-1/TRBV3-2	TRBD2	14	.	TRBJ2-3	TGTGCCAGCAGCCAAAGTCTAGCGGCAGATACGCAGTATTTT	CASSQSLAADTQYF
TRBV6-6	TRBD1	15	.	TRBJ1-1	TGTGCCAGCAGTTACGGAGGGACAGGGGGCACTGAAGCTTTCTTT	CASSYGGTGGTEAFF
TRBV3-1/TRBV3-2	.	18	.	TRBJ2-3	TGTGCCAGCAGCCAAGAAATGAGACTCGTCTCCCGCACAGATACGCAGTATTTT	CASSQEMRLVSRTDTQYF
TRBV11-2	TRBD2	14	few	TRBJ2-2	TGTGCCAGCAGCTGGACTAGCGGCACCGGGGAGCTGTTTTTT	CASSWTSGTGELFF
TRBV10-2	.	15	.	TRBJ2-1	TGCGCCAGCATGGGACACCGAACTCCGGCGGTCGTGCAGTTCTTC	CASMGHRTPAVVQFF
TRBV30	TRBD2	13	.	TRBJ2-7	TGTGCCTCCTCGGAGGGACTAGAGTACGAGCAGTACTTC	CASSEGLEYEQYF
TRBV4-1	TRBD1	16	.	TRBJ1-2	TGCGCCAGCAGCCAAGGTCCCGGGACAGCTAACTATGGCTACACCTTC	CASSQGPGTANYGYTF
TRBV20-1	.	11	.	TRBJ2-7	TGCAGTGCTAGTCGGGGGTACGAGCAGTACTTC	CSASRGYEQYF
TRBV5-1	.	15	once	TRBJ1-5	TGCGCCAGCAGCTTGGTAGGGGCCCGCAATCAGCCCCAGCATTTT	CASSLVGARNQPQHF
TRBV5-1	TRBD2	17	.	TRBJ2-2	TGCGCCAGCAGCTTGGGTACGGCTAGCGGGAACACCGGGGAGCTGTTTTTT	CASSLGTASGNTGELFF
TRBV7-2	TRBD1	15	.	TRBJ2-4	TGTGCCAGCAGCTTGATACAGGGGGTTGGCAACATTCAGTACTTC	CASSLIQGVGNIQYF
TRBV10-3	.	17	.	TRBJ2-6	TGTGCCATCAGTGAGAGAGGAGGGGCGGGGGGGGCCAACGTCCTGACTTTC	CAISERGGAGGANVLTF
TRBV27	.	15	.	TRBJ2-7	TGTGCCAGCAGTCTAAGGACTGATCTTCTGGGGGAGCAGTACTTC	CASSLRTDLLGEQYF
TRBV27	TRBD1	12	.	TRBJ1-6	TGTGCCATCAGGACAGGGAATTCACCCCTCCACTTT	CAIRTGNSPLHF
TRBV15	.	16	.	TRBJ2-2	TGTGCCACCAGCAGAGATCCTGGGGGGGCTGGCGGGGAGCTGTTTTTT	CATSRDPGGAGGELFF
TRBV15	.	17	.	TRBJ2-2	TGTGCCACCAGCAGAGATCCAAAGGGGTCGAACACCGGGGAGCTGTTTTTT	CATSRDPKGSNTGELFF
TRBV18	.	16	.	TRBJ1-4	TGTGCCAGCTCACCGTACGGTGGGACATTGGGTGAAAAACTGTTTTTT	CASSPYGGTLGEKLFF
TRBV5-4	TRBD2	17	.	TRBJ2-5	TGTGCCAGCAGCGATCCGGGACTAGCGGGAGTCTCAGAGACCCAGTACTTC	CASSDPGLAGVSETQYF
TRBV7-4	.	17	.	TRBJ2-1	TGTGCCAGCAGCTTAGCGGGCCTCCCGAGCTCCTACAATGAGCAGTTCTTC	CASSLAGLPSSYNEQFF
TRBV5-4	.	15	.	TRBJ2-2	TGTGCCAGCAGCTCCCCGGGACTTGGGTCCGGGGAGCTGTTTTTT	CASSSPGLGSGELFF
TRBV6-5	TRBD1	14	few	TRBJ2-7	TGTGCCAGCAGCACACCGGGACAGCCCTACGAGCAGTACTTC	CASSTPGQPYEQYF
TRBV19	.	13	few	TRBJ2-3	TGTGCCAGTAGTATCAAGGGGACAGATACGCAGTATTTT	CASSIKGTDTQYF
TRBV2	TRBD1	13	few	TRBJ2-7	TGTGCCCAATTGGGACAGGGGCTATACGAGCAGTACTTC	CAQLGQGLYEQYF
TRBV5-4	.	15	.	TRBJ1-2	TGTGCCAGCAGCCGAGAACTTGGGTCGGGGGATGGCTACACCTTC	CASSRELGSGDGYTF
TRBV24-1	.	15	.	TRBJ2-3	TGTGCCACCAGCCCCGGGACAACACGCACAGATACGCAGTATTTT	CATSPGTTRTDTQYF
TRBV7-2	.	14	.	TRBJ2-5	TGTGCCAGCAGCGCGGGACGGCGTGCGGAGACCCAGTACTTC	CASSAGRRAETQYF
TRBV13	.	16	.	TRBJ2-4	TGTGCCAGCAGCGCCCCGCGGGGTGGTACCAAAAACATTCAGTACTTC	CASSAPRGGTKNIQYF